The T cell receptor (beta chain) under discussion was sequenced for a study of blood T cell repertoires in COVID-19. Study-wide context: Samples representing acute and convalescent COVID-19 were sourced from the United States, Italy and Spain. T cells, B-cell-depleted T cells, or PBMCs supplied cDNA or gDNA.

Original processing notes: The authors estimated nucleated cell counts from reference gene primer amplification. Data came from immunoSEQ multiplex PCR; TCRdb stores just in-frame clones and leaves some out. The V and J calls and clone size come from that table; D and trimming were worked out from the DNA. The table records 150,000 to 200,000 clones, about nine tenths of them present only once. Germline-derived CDR1 and CDR2 are MNHNY and SVGAGI (reference sequence). The V and J ends lost 2 bases and 4 bases respectively, with 8 bases between them. The CDR3 totals 13 residues. This sequence originates from a man in his forties with acute or convalescent COVID-19. Sample: peripheral blood. This chain links TRBV6-6 with TRBJ1-2; no clear D. The CDR3, as DNA: TGTGCCAGCAGTTACAGGGAGGGCTATGGCTACACCTTC. This sequence encodes CASSYREGYGYTF.